Shown below are 24 T cell receptor beta chains from a single sample sequenced in a study of Ad26.COV2.S vaccination and SARS-CoV-2 variants (dated by TCRdb to about 2021). Sample treatment or condition, as interpreted from the label and publication: roughly 19 received Ad26.COV2.S at low or high dose, single or two shots; 5 received placebo; per-sample allocation not given. For vaccine and placebo recipients, the sequenced repertoires came from samples collected on day 63 after the first injection. The protocol used for the library was the immunoSEQ multiplex PCR assay. TCRdb carries this immuneACCESS record with in-frame sequences only. Its versions omit some clonotypes, under half of them owing to an unresolved V gene in the studies checked, with the rest unexplained. The sample table shows fewer than 300,000 clones, and over 75% are seen once. The ten most abundant clones make up about 3.6% of the sample.

The material sequenced was peripheral blood, taken in a trial of Ad26.COV2.S vaccine versus placebo. These receptors all come from a person between 18 and 65 years old who received the Ad26.COV2.S COVID-19 vaccine or a placebo.

V is TRBV6-5 and J is TRBJ2-2; D might be TRBD2 (5 bases). V was pared by 4 bases and J by 7 bases, with 10 bases between. The germline CDR1 and CDR2 sequences are MNHEY and SVGAGI. The CDR3 length is 13 residues. The CDR3 reads CASSFRGFGELFF. The CDR3 coding sequence is TGTGCCAGCAGTTTCCGGGGTTTCGGGGAGCTGTTTTTT.

V gene TRBV9 combines with J gene TRBJ2-7, with D possibly TRBD2 on 5 matching bases. Germline CDR1 SGDLS, CDR2 YYNGEE. This CDR3 spans 15 amino acids. V lost 4 bases to trimming and J lost 6 bases, with 20 bases between them. Written as DNA, the CDR3 is TGTGCCAGCAGCCCCGCCCCAGGAGCGGATGGCGAGCAGTACTTC. Translating gives CASSPAPGADGEQYF.

Of note for this clone: Different DNA sequences within this sample yield the same CDR3. The rearrangement joins TRBV6-5 to TRBJ1-2; no clear D gene. The CDR3 totals 13 residues. V was shortened by 3 bases and J by 2 bases, with 7 bases between the two germline ends. Germline V gene lookup returns CDR1 MNHEY and CDR2 SVGAGI. The CDR3 loop is CASSYGGNYGYTF. CDR3 nucleotide sequence: TGTGCCAGCAGTTATGGAGGGAACTATGGCTACACCTTC.

The genes are TRBV14 and TRBJ1-1, with D hard to call. The CDR3 has 14 residues. Between the trimmed V and J ends, which lost 4 bases and 2 bases, there was a span of 11 bases. Per the germline V gene, CDR1 is SGHDN and CDR2 is FVKESK. The CDR3, as DNA: TGTGCCAGCAGCCTGAGTGGTCCCAACACTGAAGCTTTCTTT. Translation: CASSLSGPNTEAFF.

Only one count was recorded for this clone. The CDR3 reads CASSLSTGNYGYTF. DNA for the CDR3: TGCGCCAGCAGCTTGTCAACGGGGAACTATGGCTACACCTTC. The rearrangement uses TRBV5-1 and TRBJ1-2; no definite D call. Per germline, CDR1 SGHRS and CDR2 YFSETQ. Trimming removed 1 base from V and 2 bases from J, with 9 bases in between. This CDR3 spans 14 amino acids.

V gene TRBV7-9 combines with J gene TRBJ2-7; D gene uncertain. Germline values: CDR1 SEHNR, CDR2 FQNEAQ (reference sequence). The CDR3 totals 14 residues. V lost 5 bases and J 2 bases, leaving 13 bases between the germline ends. CDR3 region: CASSPDGGAYEQYF. In nucleotides, the CDR3 is TGTGCCAGCAGCCCAGACGGCGGAGCCTACGAGCAGTACTTC.

This clone was detected a few times. The chain joins TRBV4-2 to TRBJ1-1, with 10 bases identical to TRBD1. CDR1 LGHNA and CDR2 YNFKEQ come from the germline V gene. CDR3 length equals 16 residues. V lost 4 bases and J lost 1; bases outside the gene matches: 6. The CDR3 sequence: CASSPWDRGSNTEAFF. The CDR3 bases are TGTGCCAGCAGCCCTTGGGACAGGGGTTCGAACACTGAAGCTTTCTTT.

V usage is TRBV7-2 and J usage is TRBJ1-5; weak D call: TRBD1 (6 bases). The CDR3 sequence is 16 residues long. Germline V gene data show CDR1 as SGHTA and CDR2 as FQGNSA. V lost 2 bases, J lost 1 base, and 12 bases lay in between. CDR3 residues: CASSLISGVSNQPQHF. The CDR3 nucleotides read TGTGCCAGCAGCTTAATATCAGGGGTGAGCAATCAGCCCCAGCATTTT.

The chain employs TRBV21-1 and TRBJ2-3. TRBV21-1 is annotated as a pseudogene. CDR3 size: 14 residues. The CDR3 sequence is CASSKTGRTDTQYF. In DNA, the CDR3 is TGTGCCAGCAGCAAGACGGGGCGCACAGATACGCAGTATTTT.

The V gene is TRBV19, the J gene TRBJ2-7; perhaps TRBD1 as D (7 bases). Trimming shortened V by 10 bases and J by 2 bases, and 21 bases separated the two germline ends. Per the germline V gene, CDR1 is LNHDA and CDR2 is SQIVND (reference sequence). The length of the CDR3 is 15 residues. CDR3 nucleotides: TGTGCCACCGCGCCAGGGGGAGGACCCACCTACGAGCAGTACTTC. As protein: CATAPGGGPTYEQYF. Full variable domain (outside the CDR3, taken from reference TRBV19 and TRBJ2-7): DGGITQSPKYLFRKEGQNVTLSCEQNLNHDAMYWYRQDPGQGLRLIYYSQIVNDFQKGDIAEGYSVSREKKESFPLTVTSAQKNPTAFYLCATAPGGGPTYEQYFGPGTRLTVT.

With regard to this clone: The same CDR3 also results from other DNA sequences found in this sample. CDR3 DNA sequence: TGCAGTGCTAGGGGGGGCTACGAGCAGTACTTC. It translates to CSARGGYEQYF. The chain links TRBV20-1 to TRBJ2-7; D might be TRBD2 (6 bases). Per the germline V gene, CDR1 is DFQATT and CDR2 is SNEGSKA (reference sequence). The CDR3 sequence is 11 residues long. The V end was cut by 3 bases, the J end by 3 bases, with 6 bases between.

The gene calls are TRBV2 and TRBJ2-5; the D gene is possibly TRBD2 (5 bases). Trimming took off 3 bases at V and 5 bases at J, with 16 bases between the two ends. Per germline, CDR1 SNHLY and CDR2 FYNNEI. The CDR3 consists of 15 residues. The CDR3 DNA reads TGTGCCAGCAGTGATGCGGGCTTTATCTGGGAGACCCAGTACTTC. As protein: CASSDAGFIWETQYF.

This clone was detected a few times. V is TRBV3-1 (or the pseudogene TRBV3-2) and J is TRBJ1-5; D unclear. CDR1 is LGHDT, CDR2 YNNKEL, per germline (reference sequence). Trimming shortened V by 0 bases and J by 3 bases, and 12 bases separated the two germline ends. This CDR3 has 16 residues. The CDR3: CASSQDNGGVNQPQHF. In DNA form, the CDR3 reads TGTGCCAGCAGCCAAGATAACGGAGGAGTCAATCAGCCCCAGCATTTT.

In this sample, this clone turned up once. V gene TRBV12-5 combines with J gene TRBJ1-1, with 8 bases aligning to TRBD1. The CDR3 totals 15 residues. V shed 5 bases, J shed 1 base, and the junction held 6 bases outside the gene matches. Germline loops: CDR1 LGHNT, CDR2 FRNRAP. The DNA for the CDR3 is TGTGCTAGTGGTCCAGGACAGGGCGGGAACACTGAAGCTTTCTTT. It encodes CASGPGQGGNTEAFF.

The rearrangement links TRBV6-5 to TRBJ2-7, with a possible D match to TRBD2 (6 bases). Germline loops: CDR1 MNHEY, CDR2 SVGAGI. This CDR3 has 15 residues. V was shortened by 0 bases and J by 0 bases, with 9 bases between the two germline ends. In DNA form, the CDR3 reads TGTGCCAGCAGTTACTCCGAGGGACTCTCCTACGAGCAGTACTTC. Translation gives CASSYSEGLSYEQYF.

V usage is TRBV18 and J usage is TRBJ2-5; possible D gene TRBD2, 5 bases. The germline CDR1 and CDR2 sequences are KGHSH and LQKENI. V was cut by 6 bases and J by 4 bases, with 9 bases left in between. The CDR3 is 12 amino acids. CDR3 nucleotides: TGTGCCAGCTCGAGGGAAATAGAGACCCAGTACTTC. It encodes CASSREIETQYF.

The J gene is TRBJ2-3, the V gene TRBV5-5; D is ambiguous. Per the germline V gene, CDR1 is SGHKS and CDR2 is YYEKEE (reference sequence). Trimming left V 10 bases short and J 0 bases short, with 15 bases between. This CDR3 has 14 residues. The CDR3 sequence is CADSGTVSTDTQYF. As DNA, the CDR3 is TGTGCCGACTCCGGCACAGTCAGCACAGATACGCAGTATTTT. Variable domain in full (rest from reference TRBV5-5 and TRBJ2-3): DAGVTQSPTHLIKTRGQQVTLRCSPISGHKSVSWYQQVLGQGPQFIFQYYEKEERGRGNFPDRFSARQFPNYSSELNVNALLLGDSALYLCADSGTVSTDTQYFGPGTRLTVL.

This sequence joins TRBV10-3 and TRBJ2-4; possibly TRBD1 or TRBD2 for D (5 bases each). Trimming removed 4 bases from V and 1 base from J, with 11 bases in between. Germline V gene sequence: CDR1 ENHRY, CDR2 SYGVKD. The CDR3 length is 15 residues. DNA for the CDR3: TGTGCCATCAGTGTTGGCAGGGAGGCCAAAAACATTCAGTACTTC. It specifies CAISVGREAKNIQYF.

The gene calls are TRBV12-5 and TRBJ2-5; 9 nucleotides agree with TRBD1. CDR1 and CDR2 from the germline V gene are LGHNT and FRNRAP. After removal of 6 bases from V and 4 bases from J, the junction contained 3 bases not matched to a gene. This CDR3 region has 13 residues. DNA for the CDR3: TGTGCTAGTGGCCTGGGACAGGGAGAGACCCAGTACTTC. This translates into CASGLGQGETQYF.

CDR3 DNA: TGTGCCAGCAGCCGGGACAACCTCTGGGGCTACACCTTC. This translates into CASSRDNLWGYTF. V and J are TRBV25-1 and TRBJ1-2; D may be TRBD1 (6 bases). V was pared by 6 bases and J by 8 bases, with 16 bases between. Germline V lookup: CDR1 MGHDK, CDR2 SYGVNS. The CDR3 has 13 amino acids.

The rearrangement uses TRBV5-4 and TRBJ1-1; D is perhaps TRBD1 (6 bases). CDR3 length equals 14 residues. The V and J ends lost 3 bases and 2 bases respectively, with 11 bases between them. CDR1 is SGHNT, CDR2 YYREEE, per germline (reference sequence). CDR3 in amino acids: CASSYTDRNTEAFF. The CDR3 bases are TGTGCCAGCAGCTACACGGACAGAAACACTGAAGCTTTCTTT.

The rearrangement links TRBV5-1 to TRBJ2-2; 13 bases line up with TRBD2. Germline CDR1 and CDR2: SGHRS and YFSETQ. The CDR3 runs to 16 residues. V lost 9 bases to trimming and J lost 6 bases; unmatched junction nucleotides: 11. DNA of the CDR3: TGCGCCACCAGACAAACTAGCGGGGGGGCCGCCGGGGAGCTGTTTTTT. This translates into CATRQTSGGAAGELFF.

This clone was found once. V usage is TRBV5-4 and J usage is TRBJ2-3; 11 nucleotides line up with TRBD2. This CDR3 contains 16 residues. Trimming took 4 bases from V and 2 from J; bases not matched to a gene: 6. In germline, CDR1 is SGHNT, CDR2 YYREEE (reference sequence). The CDR3 DNA reads TGTGCCAGCAGCCAGGGGACTAGCGGAGACACAGATACGCAGTATTTT. It codes for CASSQGTSGDTDTQYF.

The chain joins TRBV25-1 to TRBJ1-1; 7 bases line up with TRBD1. Germline values: CDR1 MGHDK, CDR2 SYGVNS. V shed 1 base, J shed 4 bases, and the junction held 6 bases outside the gene matches. The CDR3 spans 15 residues. CDR3 protein: CASSEFSQGGTEAFF. The CDR3 DNA reads TGTGCCAGCAGTGAATTTAGTCAGGGGGGCACTGAAGCTTTCTTT. The full variable domain, rest sourced from reference TRBV25-1 and TRBJ1-1, is EADIYQTPRYLVIGTGKKITLECSQTMGHDKMYWYQQDPGMELHLIHYSYGVNSTEKGDLSSESTVSRIRTEHFPLTLESARPSHTSQYLCASSEFSQGGTEAFFGQGTRLTVV.